Below are 18 T cell receptor beta chains sequenced from a single sample in a study of T cell responses to AZD1222 COVID-19 vaccine. Profiling relied on immunoSEQ multiplex PCR, and the TCRdb table lists in-frame clones only, not all of them. The sample lists roughly 62,000 clones, roughly three quarters occurring once. This sample comprised peripheral blood, obtained on day 0 of AZD1222 vaccination. These receptors originate from an adult in good health.

This chain joins TRBV5-1 and TRBJ1-2; 7 bases line up with TRBD1. The J segment lost 6 bases and the V segment lost 3 bases, leaving 11 bases of the junction unmatched. CDR1 SGHRS and CDR2 YFSETQ come from the germline V gene. This CDR3 region has 15 residues. This CDR3 is CASSSTSDRVDGYTF. Written as DNA, the CDR3 is TGCGCCAGCAGCTCTACCTCTGACAGGGTCGATGGCTACACCTTC.

This clone was picked up one time. The sample holds other DNA sequences that translate to the same CDR3. The chain uses TRBV24-1 and TRBJ2-3, with D uncertain. There are 12 residues in the CDR3. CDR1 is KGHDR, CDR2 SFDVKD, per germline. Trimming left V 7 bases short and J 4 bases short, with 8 bases between. DNA for the CDR3: TGTGCCACCAGCCAAGGGCCAGATACGCAGTATTTT. Amino acid sequence: CATSQGPDTQYF.

The J gene is TRBJ1-4, the V gene TRBV6-5; the D gene is possibly TRBD1 (6 bases). With 11 bases removed from V and 7 bases from J, the gap between germline ends came to 23 bases. Germline V lookup: CDR1 MNHEY, CDR2 SVGAGI. The CDR3 length is 15 residues. The DNA of the CDR3 is TGTGCCCAAAGGGGGACCGACCAGGGACCTGAAAAACTGTTTTTT. Translated: CAQRGTDQGPEKLFF.

The chain couples TRBV5-1 to TRBJ2-2; 7 bases map to TRBD2. This CDR3 comprises 18 residues. The germline CDR1 and CDR2 sequences are SGHRS and YFSETQ. V dropped 0 bases and J dropped 6; count of bases not matched to a gene: 14. CDR3 loop: CASSLGLRLGGGAGELFF. The CDR3 region has the DNA TGCGCCAGCAGCTTGGGACTTCGTCTCGGCGGGGGAGCCGGGGAGCTGTTTTTT.

The chain uses TRBV4-2 and TRBJ1-2, with TRBD1 as a possible D gene (6 bases). This CDR3 comprises 15 residues. Germline V CDR1 and CDR2: LGHNA, YNFKEQ. With 0 bases removed from V and 4 bases from J, the gap between germline ends came to 12 bases. CDR3 sequence: CASSQEAGDFYGYTF. The CDR3 bases are TGTGCCAGCAGCCAAGAGGCAGGGGATTTCTATGGCTACACCTTC.

V usage is TRBV29-1 and J usage is TRBJ2-7, with 15 bases identical to TRBD2. The CDR3 length is 14 residues. Per the germline V gene, CDR1 is SQVTM and CDR2 is ANQGSEA. V shed 4 bases, J shed 2 bases, and the junction held 0 bases outside the gene matches. CDR3 nucleotide sequence: TGCAGCGTTGGGACTAGCGGGGGGGCCTACGAGCAGTACTTC. It yields the protein CSVGTSGGAYEQYF.

The gene calls are TRBV10-3 and TRBJ1-4; weak D call: TRBD1 (6 bases). The germline V and J ends were trimmed by 6 bases and 8 bases, with 16 bases remaining between them. CDR1 and CDR2 (germline): ENHRY, SYGVKD. This CDR3 region has 14 residues. CDR3 nucleotides: TGTGCCATCAGCTCTACGGACAGACCCGAAAAACTGTTTTTT. This codes for CAISSTDRPEKLFF.

V and J are TRBV19 and TRBJ1-1; 10 nucleotides line up with TRBD1. CDR3 length equals 14 residues. CDR1 and CDR2 from the germline V gene are LNHDA and SQIVND (reference sequence). The V segment lost 8 bases and the J segment 0 bases; nucleotides outside the gene matches: 3. CDR3 sequence reads: CASAGTGVNTEAFF. Written as DNA, the CDR3 is TGTGCCAGTGCCGGGACAGGGGTGAACACTGAAGCTTTCTTT.

The chain has TRBV19 and TRBJ1-1, with 9 bases lining up with TRBD1. The length of the CDR3 is 13 residues. Trimming removed 6 bases from V and 5 bases from J; junction bases left unmatched: 4. Per the germline V gene, CDR1 is LNHDA and CDR2 is SQIVND (reference sequence). The CDR3 here is CASRWTGDTEAFF. DNA for the CDR3: TGTGCCAGTAGGTGGACAGGGGATACTGAAGCTTTCTTT. The variable domain in full, completed from reference TRBV19 and TRBJ1-1, reads DGGITQSPKYLFRKEGQNVTLSCEQNLNHDAMYWYRQDPGQGLRLIYYSQIVNDFQKGDIAEGYSVSREKKESFPLTVTSAQKNPTAFYLCASRWTGDTEAFFGQGTRLTVV.

CDR3 DNA: TGCGCCAGCAGGTCCGGGACAGGGGGGACACCCCTCCACTTT. Residues: CASRSGTGGTPLHF. The chain has TRBV4-3 and TRBJ1-6; 11 bases map to TRBD1. CDR3 length: 14 residues. After removal of 6 bases from V and 11 bases from J, the junction contained 6 bases not matched to a gene. Germline CDR1 reads LGHNA; CDR2 reads YSLEER.

This clone was counted a few times. The chain links TRBV6-6 to TRBJ2-7; 8 bases agree with TRBD1. Germline values: CDR1 MNHNY, CDR2 SVGAGI (reference sequence). This CDR3 spans 14 amino acids. V shed 7 bases and J 5 bases; nucleotides not matched to a gene: 10. The CDR3 nucleotides are TGTGCCAGCACTCTACAGGGGGGAGGCCACGAGCAGTACTTC. Its translation is CASTLQGGGHEQYF.

V gene TRBV10-3 combines with J gene TRBJ2-2; 10 nucleotides line up with TRBD2. This CDR3 is built from 18 residues. CDR1 and CDR2 from the germline V gene are ENHRY and SYGVKD. With 2 bases clipped from V and 7 bases from J, the junction kept 13 bases outside the gene matches. For the CDR3, the DNA is TGTGCCATCAGTGAGCACGGTACTAGCGGGGAAATACGCGGGGAGCTGTTTTTT. Amino acids: CAISEHGTSGEIRGELFF.

This clone was seen a few times. This chain joins TRBV10-2 and TRBJ2-1; 8 nucleotides align to TRBD2. The length of the CDR3 is 13 residues. Germline V CDR1 and CDR2: WSHSY, SAAADI. V was clipped by 3 bases and J by 6 bases; unmatched bases: 1. Here the CDR3 reads CASSDLAGNEQFF. CDR3 DNA: TGCGCCAGCAGTGACCTAGCGGGCAATGAGCAGTTCTTC.

The J gene is TRBJ2-1, the V gene TRBV5-6, with D perhaps assigned TRBD1 or TRBD2 (5 bases each). This CDR3 spans 16 amino acids. From germline, CDR1 is SGHDT and CDR2 YYEEEE. V was trimmed by 0 bases and J by 0 bases, leaving 10 bases between them. CDR3: CASSLVGTSSYNEQFF. CDR3 nucleotide sequence: TGTGCCAGCAGCTTGGTGGGGACCAGCTCCTACAATGAGCAGTTCTTC.

This clone was picked up one time. The V call is TRBV4-1, the J call TRBJ2-2, with TRBD2 matching over 9 bases. J gave up 4 bases and V 4 bases, and 10 bases lay outside the gene matches. Looked up from germline, CDR1 is MGHRA and CDR2 is YSYEKL. This CDR3 region has 17 residues. This chain's CDR3 is CASSLGARGGRTGELFF. Written as DNA, the CDR3 is TGCGCCAGCAGCCTGGGGGCGCGGGGGGGGCGCACCGGGGAGCTGTTTTTT.

The J gene is TRBJ2-7, the V gene TRBV30; a possible D gene is TRBD2 (6 bases). This CDR3 has 12 amino acids. Germline V gene lookup returns CDR1 GTSNPN and CDR2 SVGIG (reference sequence). Trimming took 1 base from V and 3 from J, leaving 7 bases between them. DNA of the CDR3: TGTGCCTGGAGTGCCGGGAGCTACGAGCAGTACTTC. Its translation is CAWSAGSYEQYF.

This clone came up once. The rearrangement links TRBV9 to TRBJ2-2, with 9 nucleotides matching TRBD1. The CDR3 covers 17 residues. V gave up 4 bases and J gave up 4 bases; unmatched junction bases: 11. The V gene's germline CDR1 is SGDLS and CDR2 YYNGEE. The CDR3 region has the DNA TGTGCCAGCAGCATCACAGGGGGGACAGGGCTCACCGGGGAGCTGTTTTTT. Translated, it gives CASSITGGTGLTGELFF.

The chain couples TRBV7-2 to TRBJ2-2; weak D call: TRBD2 (6 bases). Germline loops: CDR1 SGHTA, CDR2 FQGNSA. V lost 3 bases and J 2 bases, leaving 16 bases between the germline ends. This CDR3 comprises 17 residues. CDR3 nucleotides: TGTGCCAGCAGCTTGAGTCTCTGGGGACTTAACACCGGGGAGCTGTTTTTT. Its protein product is CASSLSLWGLNTGELFF.